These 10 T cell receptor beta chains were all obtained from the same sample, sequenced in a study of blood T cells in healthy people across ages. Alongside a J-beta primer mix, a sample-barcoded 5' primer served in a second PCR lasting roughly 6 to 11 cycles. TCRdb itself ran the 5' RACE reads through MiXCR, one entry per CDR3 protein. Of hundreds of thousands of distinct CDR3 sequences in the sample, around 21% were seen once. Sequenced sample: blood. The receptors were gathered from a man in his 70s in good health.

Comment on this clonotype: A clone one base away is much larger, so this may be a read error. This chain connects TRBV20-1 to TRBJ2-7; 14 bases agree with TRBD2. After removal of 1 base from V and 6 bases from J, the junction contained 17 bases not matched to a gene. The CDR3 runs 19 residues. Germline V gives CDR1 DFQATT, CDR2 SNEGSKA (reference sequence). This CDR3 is CSARGGPTGTSGSMCEQYF. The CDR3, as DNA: TGCAGTGCTAGAGGAGGACCTACCGGGACTAGCGGGAGTATGTGCGAGCAGTACTTC.

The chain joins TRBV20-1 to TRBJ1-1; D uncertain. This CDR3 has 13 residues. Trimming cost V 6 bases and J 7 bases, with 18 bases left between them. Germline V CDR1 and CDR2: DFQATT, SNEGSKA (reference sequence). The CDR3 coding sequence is TGCAGTGCAATGGAATCCTCACACTTTGAAGCTTTCTTT. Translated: CSAMESSHFEAFF.

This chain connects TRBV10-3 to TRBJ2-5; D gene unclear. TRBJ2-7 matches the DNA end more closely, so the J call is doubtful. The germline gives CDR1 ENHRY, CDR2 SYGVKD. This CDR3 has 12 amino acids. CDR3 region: CAISALEDEQYF. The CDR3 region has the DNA TGTGCCATCAGTGCCCTCGAGGACGAGCAGTACTTC.

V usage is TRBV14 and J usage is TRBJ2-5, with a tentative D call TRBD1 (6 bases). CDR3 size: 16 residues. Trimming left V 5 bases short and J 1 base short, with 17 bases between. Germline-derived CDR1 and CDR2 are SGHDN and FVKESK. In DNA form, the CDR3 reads TGTGCCAGCAGCTCACGACAGTGGGGGCTCCAAGAGACCCAGTACTTC. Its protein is CASSSRQWGLQETQYF.

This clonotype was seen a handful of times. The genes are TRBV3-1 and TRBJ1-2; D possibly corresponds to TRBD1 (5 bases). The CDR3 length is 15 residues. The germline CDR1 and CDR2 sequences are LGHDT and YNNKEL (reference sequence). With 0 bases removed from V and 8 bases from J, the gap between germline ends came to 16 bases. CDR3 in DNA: TGTGCCAGCAGCCAAGACGGTCAGGGACGGGAAGGCTACACCTTC. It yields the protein CASSQDGQGREGYTF.

CDR3 in DNA: TGTGCCAGCAGCTCAACGGTAGCGGGAGGTCGGCAGACCCAGTACTTC. Its protein product is CASSSTVAGGRQTQYF. The chain recombines TRBV7-2 with TRBJ2-5; 10 positions match TRBD2. The CDR3 spans 16 residues. Germline values: CDR1 SGHTA, CDR2 FQGNSA. The V gene end was trimmed by 4 bases and the J gene end by 6 bases; junction bases not matched to a gene: 11.

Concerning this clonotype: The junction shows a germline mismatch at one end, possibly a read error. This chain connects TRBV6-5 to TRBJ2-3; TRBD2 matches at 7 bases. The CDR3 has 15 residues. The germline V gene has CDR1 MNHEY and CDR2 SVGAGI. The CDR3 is CASSSAGPSTGTQYF. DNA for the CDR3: TGTGCCAGCAGTTCAGCGGGACCTAGCACAGGTACGCAGTATTTT.

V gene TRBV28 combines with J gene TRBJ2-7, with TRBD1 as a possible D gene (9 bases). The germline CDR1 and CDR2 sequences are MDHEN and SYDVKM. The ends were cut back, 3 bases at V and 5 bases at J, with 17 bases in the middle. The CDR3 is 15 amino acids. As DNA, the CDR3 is TGTGCCAGCAGTTTTAGCGGGACAGGGTACCACGAGCAGTACTTC. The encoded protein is CASSFSGTGYHEQYF.

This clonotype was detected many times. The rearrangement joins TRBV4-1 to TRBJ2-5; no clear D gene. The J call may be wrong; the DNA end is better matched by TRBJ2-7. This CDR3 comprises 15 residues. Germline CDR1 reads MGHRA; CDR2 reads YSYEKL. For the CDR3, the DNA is TGCGCCAGCAGCCAAGATAGGGCGCAGGTTTACGAGCAGTACTTC. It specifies CASSQDRAQVYEQYF.

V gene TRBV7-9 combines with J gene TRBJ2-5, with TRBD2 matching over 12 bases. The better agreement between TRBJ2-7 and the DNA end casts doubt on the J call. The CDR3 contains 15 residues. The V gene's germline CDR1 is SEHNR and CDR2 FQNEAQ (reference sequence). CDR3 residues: CASSLSELAGGEQYF. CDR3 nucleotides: TGTGCCAGCAGCTTATCCGAACTAGCGGGGGGCGAGCAGTACTTC.